One sample yielded the 26 T cell receptor beta chains listed below, sequenced in a study of T cell responses to AZD1222 COVID-19 vaccine. TCRdb's table, derived via immunoSEQ multiplex PCR, lists solely in-frame clones and lacks some. The profile covers 95,000 to 110,000 clones, with about 90% appearing a single time and 22% taken by the ten largest. The sequencing here drew on peripheral blood, taken on day 0 of AZD1222 vaccination. The receptors originated from an adult in good health.

J is TRBJ2-5 and V is TRBV10-3, with 9 bases that match TRBD2. V was clipped by 10 bases and J by 0 bases; unmatched bases: 12. Germline values: CDR1 ENHRY, CDR2 SYGVKD. CDR3 length: 16 amino acids. The CDR3 nucleotides read TGTGCCACCGCAAGAGGGACTAGCAGGGACCAAGAGACCCAGTACTTC. Its translation is CATARGTSRDQETQYF.

This chain connects TRBV27 to TRBJ1-2, with a tentative D call TRBD1 (6 bases). The CDR3 runs 14 residues. V lost 3 bases and J lost 5, with 13 bases in between. Germline assignment: CDR1 MNHEY and CDR2 SMNVEV (reference sequence). The CDR3 spells CASSLSGAQYGYTF. CDR3 DNA: TGTGCCAGCAGTTTGTCGGGGGCTCAGTATGGCTACACCTTC.

V and J are TRBV6-2 or TRBV6-3 and TRBJ1-1, with D possibly being TRBD1 (5 bases). Germline assignment: CDR1 MNHEY and CDR2 SVGEGT. V dropped 6 bases and J dropped 4 bases, with 15 bases sitting between them. This CDR3 has 14 residues. CDR3 sequence reads: CASSRGTRSTEAFF. The CDR3 DNA is TGTGCCAGCAGCAGAGGGACCAGGAGCACTGAAGCTTTCTTT.

This clone occurred once. The CDR3: CASSFWPPYEQYF. In DNA form, the CDR3 reads TGTGCCAGCAGCTTTTGGCCTCCCTACGAGCAGTACTTC. V gene TRBV5-6 combines with J gene TRBJ2-7, with unresolved D. The CDR3 consists of 13 residues. V dropped 2 bases and J dropped 2 bases, with 8 bases sitting between them. Germline CDR1 reads SGHDT; CDR2 reads YYEEEE.

The chain uses TRBV7-9 and TRBJ1-1; unclear D gene. The CDR3 has 15 residues. The germline gives CDR1 SEHNR, CDR2 FQNEAQ (reference sequence). Trimming left V 0 bases short and J 3 bases short, with 11 bases between. In DNA form, the CDR3 reads TGTGCCAGCAGCTTAGCGGACGAAGTCTACACTGAAGCTTTCTTT. Encoded protein: CASSLADEVYTEAFF.

V and J are TRBV19 and TRBJ1-3, with a weak D call TRBD1 (5 bases). CDR3 length: 13 residues. The V end was cut by 7 bases, the J end by 3 bases, with 10 bases between. CDR1 and CDR2 from the germline V gene are LNHDA and SQIVND (reference sequence). The CDR3 coding sequence is TGTGCCAGTATGTTTGGGGGTGGAAACACCATATATTTT. Protein: CASMFGGGNTIYF.

This rearrangement joins TRBV5-1 to TRBJ2-7, with 10 bases that match TRBD1. The V gene end was trimmed by 7 bases and the J gene end by 4 bases; junction bases not matched to a gene: 14. In germline, CDR1 is SGHRS, CDR2 YFSETQ. The CDR3 is 16 residues long. This chain's CDR3 is CASGNDRGLLSYEQYF. The CDR3, as DNA: TGCGCCAGCGGCAACGACAGGGGGCTTTTATCGTACGAGCAGTACTTC.

This rearrangement joins TRBV4-3 to TRBJ2-7, with TRBD2 identical over 9 bases. The junction had 12 bases not matched to a gene; V was cut back by 5 bases and J by 7 bases. Per germline, CDR1 LGHNA and CDR2 YSLEER. The CDR3 is 15 amino acids. CDR3: CASSIRAGGVGEQYF. CDR3 nucleotides: TGCGCCAGCAGCATCCGAGCGGGGGGAGTGGGGGAGCAGTACTTC.

The chain employs TRBV9 and TRBJ2-1, with 10 bases matching TRBD1. The CDR3 runs 15 residues. Trimming removed 5 bases from V and 6 bases from J; junction bases left unmatched: 8. In germline, CDR1 is SGDLS, CDR2 YYNGEE. The CDR3 bases are TGTGCCAGCAGTGAAACGGGACAGGGGATCAATGAGCAGTTCTTC. Amino acids: CASSETGQGINEQFF. The full variable domain, with the rest looked up from reference TRBV9 and TRBJ2-1, is DSGVTQTPKHLITATGQRVTLRCSPRSGDLSVYWYQQSLDQGLQFLIQYYNGEERAKGNILERFSAQQFPDLHSELNLSSLELGDSALYFCASSETGQGINEQFFGPGTRLTVL.

The chain links TRBV6-6 to TRBJ1-2; tentatively, D is TRBD1 (5 bases). V was shortened by 2 bases and J by 4 bases, with 11 bases between the two germline ends. Germline V lookup: CDR1 MNHNY, CDR2 SVGAGI (reference sequence). The CDR3 length is 14 residues. In nucleotides, the CDR3 is TGTGCCAGCAGTTACGGGACGGAAGCCTATGGCTACACCTTC. Translation: CASSYGTEAYGYTF.

This chain uses TRBV14 with TRBJ1-3; D gene unclear. The V end was cut by 3 bases, the J end by 2 bases, with 5 bases between. CDR1 and CDR2 (germline): SGHDN, FVKESK. The CDR3 length is 13 residues. Written as DNA, the CDR3 is TGTGCCAGCAGCCACAGGCCTGGAAACACCATATATTTT. It yields the protein CASSHRPGNTIYF.

The sample holds one count of this clone. The V gene is TRBV11-2, the J gene TRBJ2-3; 7 positions agree with TRBD2. Germline V gene lookup returns CDR1 SGHAT and CDR2 FQNNGV. J lost 1 base, V lost 1 base, and 5 bases had no gene match. The length of the CDR3 is 16 residues. The CDR3 loop reads CASSLAGGTGTDTQYF. The DNA for the CDR3 is TGTGCCAGCAGCTTAGCCGGGGGGACGGGCACAGATACGCAGTATTTT.

This sequence joins TRBV10-3 and TRBJ2-3, with D possibly TRBD2 on 7 matching bases. The germline CDR1 and CDR2 sequences are ENHRY and SYGVKD. The CDR3 consists of 14 residues. V was shortened by 4 bases and J by 6 bases, with 14 bases between the two germline ends. CDR3 bases: TGTGCCATCAGTGTAGGGGGGGCCTACGATACGCAGTATTTT. Amino acids: CAISVGGAYDTQYF.

V and J are TRBV15 and TRBJ2-1, with D possibly matching TRBD2 (6 bases). Germline V gene sequence: CDR1 LNHNV, CDR2 YYDKDF (reference sequence). The CDR3 runs 16 residues. The V and J ends lost 1 base and 4 bases respectively, with 14 bases between them. CDR3 in DNA: TGTGCCACCAGCAGAGTGGGCGGGGTACGTTACAATGAGCAGTTCTTC. Translated, it gives CATSRVGGVRYNEQFF.

The chain links TRBV7-9 to TRBJ1-5; the match to TRBD1 covers 7 bases. J gave up 2 bases and V 1 base, and 5 bases lay outside the gene matches. The CDR3 runs 16 residues. Germline V lookup: CDR1 SEHNR, CDR2 FQNEAQ (reference sequence). CDR3 amino acids: CASSLVRGQGNQPQHF. CDR3 in DNA: TGTGCCAGCAGCTTAGTGAGGGGGCAGGGCAATCAGCCCCAGCATTTT.

This clone was detected a few times. This chain connects TRBV5-4 to TRBJ2-1, with 8 bases matching TRBD2. The CDR3 consists of 18 residues. Germline CDR1 is SGHNT and CDR2 is YYREEE (reference sequence). The ends lost 4 bases at V and 1 base at J; junction bases unmatched: 13. CDR3 nucleotides: TGTGCCAGCAGCGTGGCCCCGGGAGGGGGGGAATCCTACAATGAGCAGTTCTTC. Translating gives CASSVAPGGGESYNEQFF. The complete variable domain, with remaining parts taken from reference TRBV5-4 and TRBJ2-1, reads ETGVTQSPTHLIKTRGQQVTLRCSSQSGHNTVSWYQQALGQGPQFIFQYYREEENGRGNFPPRFSGLQFPNYSSELNVNALELDDSALYLCASSVAPGGGESYNEQFFGPGTRLTVL.

V gene TRBV6-5 combines with J gene TRBJ2-5; tentatively, D is TRBD2 (6 bases). The CDR3 totals 12 residues. Germline V CDR1 and CDR2: MNHEY, SVGAGI. CDR3 region: CATTSYQETQYF. The CDR3 bases are TGTGCAACCACTAGCTACCAAGAGACCCAGTACTTC.

CDR3 coding DNA: TGTGCCAGCACCCGTGGCAGCGAGCAGGGGACCTCCTACGAGCAGTACTTC. The encoded protein is CASTRGSEQGTSYEQYF. The chain carries TRBV7-9 and TRBJ2-7; D perhaps matches TRBD1 (6 bases). The germline V gene has CDR1 SEHNR and CDR2 FQNEAQ (reference sequence). CDR3 length: 17 amino acids. Trimming shortened V by 7 bases and J by 0 bases, and 22 bases separated the two germline ends.

The chain couples TRBV7-2 to TRBJ1-2; 8 nucleotides line up with TRBD1. Trimming cost V 5 bases and J 7 bases; bases outside gene matches: 6. This CDR3 is built from 13 residues. Germline values: CDR1 SGHTA, CDR2 FQGNSA. The DNA of the CDR3 is TGTGCCAGCAGCACACGACAGGGGCTTGGCTACACCTTC. It yields the protein CASSTRQGLGYTF.

The gene calls are TRBV3-1 (or the pseudogene TRBV3-2) and TRBJ2-1, with 10 bases aligning to TRBD2. The CDR3 is 16 amino acids. Germline CDR1 is LGHDT and CDR2 is YNNKEL (reference sequence). V shed 3 bases, J shed 5 bases, and the junction held 7 bases outside the gene matches. CDR3 DNA sequence: TGTGCCAGCAGCCAGTCTCCGGGACTAGCGAACAATGAGCAGTTCTTC. Protein sequence: CASSQSPGLANNEQFF.

The chain carries TRBV5-6 and TRBJ2-6; D is uncertain. The ends were cut back, 4 bases at V and 4 bases at J, with 12 bases in the middle. CDR1 and CDR2 (germline): SGHDT, YYEEEE. The CDR3 is made up of 15 amino acids. In DNA form, the CDR3 reads TGTGCCAGCAGCCTTGGCCTGGAGGGGGCCAACGTCCTGACTTTC. Amino acid sequence: CASSLGLEGANVLTF.

The CDR3 DNA reads TGTGCCTGGGGGCGGAATGAGCAGTTCTTC. It translates to CAWGRNEQFF. The chain combines TRBV30 with TRBJ2-1; D is unresolved. Germline CDR1 reads GTSNPN; CDR2 reads SVGIG (reference sequence). This CDR3 is built from 10 residues. Trimming left V 5 bases short and J 7 bases short, with 6 bases between.

The chain has TRBV4-1 and TRBJ1-6, with D uncertain. The CDR3 spans 19 residues. V was shortened by 3 bases and J by 5 bases, with 23 bases between the two germline ends. The germline V gene encodes CDR1 MGHRA and CDR2 YSYEKL. Written as DNA, the CDR3 is TGCGCCAGCAGCCACCTTTACCCCCCTTTATTAAGCAATAATTCACCCCTCCACTTT. Translation gives CASSHLYPPLLSNNSPLHF.

V gene TRBV19 combines with J gene TRBJ2-6; D might be TRBD1 (6 bases). Germline assignment: CDR1 LNHDA and CDR2 SQIVND (reference sequence). The CDR3 sequence is 17 residues long. V lost 7 bases, J lost 0 bases, and 16 bases lay in between. This CDR3 reads CASTELGASSGANVLTF. CDR3 coding DNA: TGTGCCAGTACGGAGCTGGGGGCAAGCTCTGGGGCCAACGTCCTGACTTTC.

V usage is TRBV19 and J usage is TRBJ1-5; TRBD1 matches 7 bases. The CDR3 has 15 residues. Germline V lookup: CDR1 LNHDA, CDR2 SQIVND (reference sequence). The V segment lost 10 bases and the J segment 0 bases; nucleotides outside the gene matches: 9. CDR3 DNA: TGTGCCACATCCGGGACAGCCCATAGCAATCAGCCCCAGCATTTT. Protein sequence: CATSGTAHSNQPQHF. Full variable domain (remainder filled in from reference TRBV19 and TRBJ1-5): DGGITQSPKYLFRKEGQNVTLSCEQNLNHDAMYWYRQDPGQGLRLIYYSQIVNDFQKGDIAEGYSVSREKKESFPLTVTSAQKNPTAFYLCATSGTAHSNQPQHFGDGTRLSIL.

The chain is built from TRBV7-9 and TRBJ1-6; D is unclear. V lost 7 bases to trimming and J lost 9 bases, with 19 bases between them. Germline V gene data show CDR1 as SEHNR and CDR2 as FQNEAQ (reference sequence). This CDR3 has 15 residues. The CDR3 DNA follows: TGTGCCAGCATCCCGGGCGGTTGGCCGGGTTCACCCCTCCACTTT. Amino acids: CASIPGGWPGSPLHF. The complete variable domain, with remaining parts taken from reference TRBV7-9 and TRBJ1-6, reads DTGVSQNPRHKITKRGQNVTFRCDPISEHNRLYWYRQTLGQGPEFLTYFQNEAQLEKSRLLSDRFSAERPKGSFSTLEIQRTEQGDSAMYLCASIPGGWPGSPLHFGNGTRLTVT.